The rows below give T cell receptor beta chains drawn from one sample of a study of blood T cell repertoires in COVID-19. Sequencing was performed with immunoSEQ multiplex PCR; in TCRdb, only in-frame clones are kept and a portion is missing. The profile shows 310,000 or so clones, approximately 90% of them singletons. The sequencing sample was made of peripheral blood. These TCRs come from a woman between 50 and 59 years old who had recovered from COVID-19. Each CDR3 is given with its conserved first and last residue. A D gene is named only where the DNA matches it firmly. Size is stated for part of the rows, as once, few or many counts, or as a class when the clone is expanded.

abundance | d_gene | j_gene | v_gene | CDR3nt | CDR3aa
NA | NA | TRBJ1-1 | TRBV28 | TGTGCCAGCAGTCCCGTGCTGAGGGAGTGGGCTTTCTTT | CASSPVLREWAFF
few | NA | TRBJ2-3 | TRBV27 | TGTGCCAGCAGTCTCAAAGCGGGTTTGAGCACAGATACGCAGTATTTT | CASSLKAGLSTDTQYF
NA | TRBD1 | TRBJ1-6 | TRBV23-1 | TGCGCCAGCAGTCAATTGGGGACAGCCGTGAGCTCCTATAATTCACCCCTCCACTTT | CASSQLGTAVSSYNSPLHF
NA | TRBD1 | TRBJ1-1 | TRBV9 | TGTGCCAGCAGCGCCCGACAGGGTGAAGCTTTCTTT | CASSARQGEAFF
NA | NA | TRBJ1-2 | TRBV7-7 | TGTGCCTCACAGCAGACTAACTATGGCTACACCTTC | CASQQTNYGYTF
NA | NA | TRBJ2-2 | TRBV9 | TGTGCCAGCAGCGTAGGAGGGAACACCGGGGAGCTGTTTTTT | CASSVGGNTGELFF
NA | NA | TRBJ2-2 | TRBV5-1 | TGCGCCAGCAGCTTGTATATCGGGGAGCTGTTTTTT | CASSLYIGELFF
once | NA | TRBJ2-3 | TRBV11-2 | TGTGCCGAGGGCAGCTACACAGATACGCAGTATTTT | CAEGSYTDTQYF
NA | NA | TRBJ2-3 | TRBV15 | TGTGCCACCAGCAGAGGTCCGGGGGAGACAGATACGCAGTATTTT | CATSRGPGETDTQYF
NA | TRBD1 | TRBJ2-7 | TRBV5-1 | TGCGCCAGCAGCTATGACGGGACAGGGGGACGCGAGCAGTACTTC | CASSYDGTGGREQYF
NA | NA | TRBJ1-1 | TRBV19 | TGTGCCAGTAGCCCGCGAGCAGGGGTCGCTTTCTTT | CASSPRAGVAFF
NA | TRBD2 | TRBJ2-1 | TRBV9 | TGTGCCAGCAGCGTAGAAGGACTAGTATATAGTGAGCAGTTCTTC | CASSVEGLVYSEQFF
NA | NA | TRBJ1-5 | TRBV7-9 | TGTGCCAGCAGCCCCGCGGGGGGGGCTCGCCAGCCCCAGCATTTT | CASSPAGGARQPQHF
NA | NA | TRBJ1-5 | TRBV19 | TGTGCCAGTACCAACACTCTAGGAAATCAGCCCCAGCATTTT | CASTNTLGNQPQHF
once | TRBD2 | TRBJ2-1 | TRBV9 | TGTGCCAGCAGCGTAGGAACTAGCGGGATCTCTTACAATGAGCAGTTCTTC | CASSVGTSGISYNEQFF
NA | TRBD1 | TRBJ2-7 | TRBV6-5 | TGTGCCAGCAGACGAGACAGGGCTGTCTACGAGCAGTACTTC | CASRRDRAVYEQYF
NA | NA | TRBJ1-1 | TRBV5-1 | TGCGCCAGCAGCCCTTCGGGGAAGGCCACTGAAGCTTTCTTT | CASSPSGKATEAFF
NA | NA | TRBJ2-2 | TRBV4-3 | TGCGCCAGCAGCCAAGACGGCGGTTGGACCGGGGAGCTGTTTTTT | CASSQDGGWTGELFF
NA | TRBD1 | TRBJ1-6 | TRBV19 | TGTGCCAGTAGTATGCGGAGACAGGGGAATTCACCCCTCCACTTT | CASSMRRQGNSPLHF
NA | TRBD2 | TRBJ2-1 | TRBV9 | TGTGCCAGCAGCGTAGCCCCTAGCGGGAGTCCCGCAACCAATGAGCAGTTCTTC | CASSVAPSGSPATNEQFF
NA | NA | TRBJ1-2 | TRBV10-3 | TGTGCCATCAGTGTTGACCGGGATGCTGGCTACACCTTC | CAISVDRDAGYTF
NA | NA | TRBJ1-2 | TRBV3-1/TRBV3-2 | TGTGCCAGCAGCCAGACATCTACAGGGATAGGTGTCTATGGCTACACCTTC | CASSQTSTGIGVYGYTF
NA | TRBD1 | TRBJ2-1 | TRBV19 | TGTGCCAGTAGTAACAGGGGCCCCCCCTACAATGAGCAGTTCTTC | CASSNRGPPYNEQFF
NA | NA | TRBJ2-1 | TRBV27 | TGTGCCAGCAGTCGAACCCACGGTCAAAATGAGCAGTTCTTC | CASSRTHGQNEQFF
NA | TRBD1 | TRBJ1-2 | TRBV10-2 | TGCGCCAGCAGCTCGGACAGGAACTATGGCTACACCTTC | CASSSDRNYGYTF
NA | TRBD1 | TRBJ1-2 | TRBV14 | TGTGCCAGCAGCTCATCGGACAGGGGGTATGGCTACACCTTC | CASSSSDRGYGYTF
once | NA | TRBJ1-1 | TRBV7-9 | TGTGCCAGCAGCCCGACGAGCGCAGGGGACACTGAAGCTTTCTTT | CASSPTSAGDTEAFF
NA | TRBD1 | TRBJ2-1 | TRBV29-1 | TGCAGCGCCCTGACAGGGCCCGGTCGAAAGTTCTTC | CSALTGPGRKFF
NA | NA | TRBJ2-1 | TRBV30 | TGTGCCTGGAGTGGCACGGGTGTGCAGTTCTTC | CAWSGTGVQFF
NA | NA | TRBJ2-7 | TRBV7-7 | TGTGCTAGCAGCTCCCCCCGGGTACCCTACGAGCAGTACTTC | CASSSPRVPYEQYF
NA | TRBD2 | TRBJ2-7 | TRBV9 | TGTGCCAGCAGCGCCGGGACTAGCGTCTACGAGCAGTACTTC | CASSAGTSVYEQYF
NA | TRBD1 | TRBJ1-2 | TRBV7-9 | TGTGCCAGCAGCAAGACAGGGGGCGCTCCCTATGGCTACACCTTC | CASSKTGGAPYGYTF
NA | TRBD1 | TRBJ2-7 | TRBV18 | TGTGCCAGCTCACTAGGACAGGGGAAAGCCTACGAGCAGTACTTC | CASSLGQGKAYEQYF
NA | NA | TRBJ1-1 | TRBV5-1 | TGCGCCAGCAGCAGTTCCGGGGCAGGGGTCGGTGGCACTGAAGCTTTCTTT | CASSSSGAGVGGTEAFF
NA | NA | TRBJ1-2 | TRBV4-1 | TGCGCCAGCAGCCAAGATAAGGAGTATGGCTACACCTTC | CASSQDKEYGYTF
NA | NA | TRBJ2-1 | TRBV6-5 | TGTGCCAGCAGTTACGAGGGGACTTCCTACAATGAGCAGTTCTTC | CASSYEGTSYNEQFF